The sequence of this T cell receptor beta chain was determined in a study of blood T cell repertoires in COVID-19 (dated by TCRdb to about 2020). The study in broad terms: The collaborator samples originated in the United States, Italy and Spain and spanned the acute and convalescent phases of COVID-19. The material from the prospective study consisted of cDNA or gDNA derived from T cells, B-cell-depleted T cells, or PBMCs. Deeply sampled blood TCRbeta repertoires from subjects exposed to, actively infected with, or recovered from COVID-19 were included in the dataset. The repertoires were released in a freely available public database meant as a resource for research on the immune response to SARS-CoV-2. Samples were obtained from the ongoing ImmuneRACE study (first 160 participants) and from over a thousand subjects provided by 6 global collaborators. A de-identified subject ID, COVID-19 status, age in years and sex were almost always included in the sample metadata. Where available, HLA class I and class II types were obtained from metadata supplied by the sample provider rather than from assay-based typing. Overall results and qualifications from the work: The amount of clinical and demographic metadata varied by source and participant and was provided uncurated.

TCRbeta CDR3 regions were amplified from genomic DNA by means of the immunoSEQ Assay, a bias-controlled multiplex PCR. The published analysis was carried out like this. Nucleated cell counts per sample were estimated from amplification of reference gene primers within the assay. To quantify the absolute abundance of each unique TCRbeta CDR3 rearrangement, sequence reads were collapsed and filtered. For each sample, productive Simpson clonality was calculated as the square root of Simpson's diversity index across productive rearrangements. TCRdb retrieved this table from immuneACCESS and kept in-frame rearrangements only. Not all clones are present; in checked studies, unresolved V genes account for under half, and no reason is known for the remainder. That table is the source of V, J and clone size, and D and trimming were worked out from the DNA. Here the sample has some 530,000 clones; around nine tenths occur a single time. The ten largest clonotypes hold just over 8% of the sample.

Points on this clone: Its antigen is still unknown. Within one base of it there is no much larger clone, and no base qualities were kept.

Participants in the prospective study were aged roughly 18 to 100 years, lived in some 24 United States geographic areas, and enrolled through a virtual design. In the prospective study, participants were assigned to cohorts based on the clinical history participants reported in a screening survey and a study questionnaire. Recovered participants in ImmuneRACE Cohort 3 were defined as having two consecutive negative NP/OP PCR tests, clearance from a healthcare professional, or resolution of symptoms. Each participant in the prospective study had whole blood, serum and a nasopharyngeal or oropharyngeal swab collected by mobile phlebotomists. Prospective study participants could optionally give additional blood draws and questionnaires over an approximately two-month period. Before DNA extraction, blood samples from the prospective study were shipped at room temperature or frozen. The CDR3 contains 14 residues, cysteine and phenylalanine counted. This entry keeps only the CDR3 DNA: 42 bases, framed from base 1. Trimming removed 0 bases from V and 2 bases from J, leaving 7 bases between the germline ends. The germline V gene provides CDR1 MNHNS and CDR2 SASEGT.

Input material: PBMCs or T cells enriched from blood (not recorded which). The receptor was derived from a woman aged 55-70 years who had recovered from COVID-19. The receptor chain draws on TRBV6-1 and TRBJ1-2; no D gene is confidently identified. The DNA sequence is TGTGCCAGCAGTGAAGCGGGCAGGAACTATGGCTACACCTTC. Translated, it reads CASSEAGRNYGYTF.